Each of the 18 T cell receptor beta chains below was sequenced from the same sample in a study of T cells in Graves' hyperthyroidism and ophthalmopathy. The source material, RNA transcripts, was used to amplify TCR beta CDR3 regions. HTBI primers were used for first-round RT-PCR of the TCR CDR3. TCRdb ran MiXCR on the multiplex PCR reads and lists one entry per CDR3 protein. The repertoire holds just over 550,000 distinct CDR3 sequences, with under 60% as singletons. The sequencing sample was made of peripheral blood or thyroid tissue (not recorded which). These receptors were collected from a woman aged 18 to 35 with Graves' hyperthyroidism.

The V gene is TRBV5-1, the J gene TRBJ2-7; tentative D call: TRBD2 (5 bases). V was pared by 7 bases and J by 0 bases, with 11 bases between. There are 13 residues in the CDR3. Germline values: CDR1 SGHRS, CDR2 YFSETQ. CDR3 bases: TGCGCCAGCCGGGAAACTTCCTCCTACGAGCAGTACTTC. Residues: CASRETSSYEQYF. The full variable domain, its missing parts supplied by reference TRBV5-1 and TRBJ2-7, is KAGVTQTPRYLIKTRGQQVTLSCSPISGHRSVSWYQQTPGQGLQFLFEYFSETQRNKGNFPGRFSGRQFSNSRSEMNVSTLELGDSALYLCASRETSSYEQYFGPGTRLTVT.

This clonotype was recorded once. V and J are TRBV9 and TRBJ2-2; D might be TRBD1 (6 bases). Germline lookup yields CDR1 SGDLS and CDR2 YYNGEE. The CDR3 is 15 amino acids. With 0 bases removed from V and 3 bases from J, the gap between germline ends came to 9 bases. For the CDR3, the DNA is TGTGCCAGCAGCGTAGAGGGGGTGTACACCGGGGAGCTGTTTTTT. As protein: CASSVEGVYTGELFF.

The V and J genes are TRBV7-9 and TRBJ2-7, with D possibly being TRBD2 (5 bases). Germline-derived CDR1 and CDR2 are SEHNR and FQNEAQ (reference sequence). This CDR3 contains 15 residues. Trimming removed 4 bases from V and 2 bases from J, with 15 bases in between. The CDR3 coding sequence is TGTGCCAGCAGCTCCTCCGGAACTAGAGCCTACGAGCAGTACTTC. Translated, it gives CASSSSGTRAYEQYF.

This clonotype was observed a handful of times. This chain joins TRBV5-1 and TRBJ2-7; 8 positions match TRBD2. V trimming: 4 bases; J trimming: 6 bases; junction bases outside the gene matches: 3. The CDR3 runs 12 residues. The germline V gene has CDR1 SGHRS and CDR2 YFSETQ. The CDR3 reads CASSAGGSEQYF. As DNA, the CDR3 is TGCGCCAGCAGCGCGGGGGGCTCCGAGCAGTACTTC.

This clonotype was found a few times. The chain carries TRBV7-9 and TRBJ1-1, with TRBD1 matching over 7 bases. Germline CDR1 is SEHNR and CDR2 is FQNEAQ (reference sequence). The CDR3 is 15 residues long. With 5 bases clipped from V and 1 base from J, the junction kept 7 bases outside the gene matches. Here the CDR3 reads CASSLGQEGNTEAFF. CDR3 nucleotides: TGTGCCAGCAGCCTAGGACAGGAGGGGAACACTGAAGCTTTCTTT.

In its sample, this clonotype was seen many times. J is TRBJ1-1 and V is TRBV20-1, with no clear D. CDR1 and CDR2 from the germline V gene are DFQATT and SNEGSKA (reference sequence). V lost 1 base, J lost 5 bases, and 2 bases lay in between. This CDR3 spans 10 amino acids. Here the CDR3 DNA reads TGCAGTGCTAGAGGGACTGAAGCTTTCTTT. Amino acid sequence: CSARGTEAFF.

This clonotype was detected many times. This sequence joins TRBV9 and TRBJ1-6; no clear D. Trimming cost V 7 bases and J 7 bases, with 9 bases left between them. CDR1 is SGDLS, CDR2 YYNGEE, per germline. The CDR3 extends over 12 amino acids. CDR3 sequence: CASRTGNSPLHF. DNA of the CDR3: TGTGCCAGCCGGACGGGGAATTCACCCCTCCACTTT.

This clonotype came up many times. The chain employs TRBV5-1 and TRBJ1-2; no firm D call. The length of the CDR3 is 12 residues. CDR1 and CDR2 (germline): SGHRS, YFSETQ. Trimming took off 4 bases at V and 4 bases at J, with 8 bases between the two ends. CDR3 sequence: CASSLTRYGYTF. The CDR3 DNA reads as TGCGCCAGCAGCCTAACACGCTATGGCTACACCTTC.

This chain connects TRBV20-1 to TRBJ1-4; D gene ambiguous. The CDR3 totals 17 residues. V was cut by 0 bases and J by 5 bases, with 19 bases left in between. Germline values: CDR1 DFQATT, CDR2 SNEGSKA (reference sequence). The CDR3 here is CSARDSRAPGFNEKLFF. The CDR3 DNA reads as TGCAGTGCTAGAGATAGCCGAGCCCCGGGATTCAATGAAAAACTGTTTTTT.

Concerning this clonotype: A much more abundant neighbour one base away suggests this may be a read error. The chain combines TRBV24-1 with TRBJ1-1; 7 bases are a match to TRBD1. Germline V gene sequence: CDR1 KGHDR, CDR2 SFDVKD. J lost 1 base, V lost 9 bases, and 7 bases had no gene match. There are 14 residues in the CDR3. The CDR3 DNA reads TGTGCCACCGGTGGGCAGGGGGGGAACACTGAAGCTTTCTTT. It encodes CATGGQGGNTEAFF.

In its sample, this clonotype was seen many times. The chain joins TRBV7-8 to TRBJ1-1; D is uncertain. Between the trimmed V and J ends, which lost 5 bases and 7 bases, there was a span of 11 bases. In germline, CDR1 is SGHVS, CDR2 FQNEAQ. The CDR3 spans 12 residues. CDR3 in DNA: TGTGCCAGCAGCCCAGCCGTGGTTGAAGCTTTCTTT. Encoded protein: CASSPAVVEAFF.

This clonotype showed up just once. V and J are TRBV20-1 and TRBJ1-1, with D perhaps TRBD1 (5 bases). Germline V CDR1 and CDR2: DFQATT, SNEGSKA (reference sequence). The CDR3 is made up of 14 amino acids. V lost 0 bases, J lost 3 bases, and 11 bases lay in between. The CDR3 DNA reads as TGCAGTGCTAGAGATCCTGGAGGGGACACTGAAGCTTTCTTT. It yields the protein CSARDPGGDTEAFF.

About this clonotype: One end of the junction fails to match germline, which may point to a read error. The chain employs TRBV12-3 or TRBV12-4 and TRBJ1-2; D is possibly TRBD1 (6 bases). The CDR3 totals 11 residues. The CDR3 DNA reads TGTGCCAGCAGTTCCAGGGGTGGCAACACCTTC. Protein: CASSSRGGNTF.

The J gene is TRBJ2-2, the V gene TRBV5-1, with D tentatively TRBD2 (6 bases). V was shortened by 4 bases and J by 8 bases, with 12 bases between the two germline ends. Germline CDR1 reads SGHRS; CDR2 reads YFSETQ. The CDR3 runs to 13 residues. The CDR3 DNA sequence: TGCGCCAGCAGCCCGTCGGGAGCGGGGGAGCTGTTTTTT. Its translation: CASSPSGAGELFF.

In this sample, this clonotype turned up a few times. This chain connects TRBV20-1 to TRBJ2-7, with 11 bases identical to TRBD2. Germline values: CDR1 DFQATT, CDR2 SNEGSKA (reference sequence). The V segment lost 4 bases and the J segment 2 bases; nucleotides outside the gene matches: 7. The CDR3 spans 15 residues. The CDR3 nucleotides read TGCAGTGCTAAGACCGGGACTAGCGGCCCCTACGAGCAGTACTTC. Translated, it gives CSAKTGTSGPYEQYF.

The rearrangement joins TRBV14 to TRBJ2-7; 11 bases fit TRBD2. V lost 0 bases to trimming and J lost 5 bases; unmatched junction nucleotides: 6. Germline CDR1 and CDR2: SGHDN and FVKESK. The CDR3 sequence is 16 residues long. CDR3 in DNA: TGTGCCAGCAGCCAAGAAGGGAGTAGCGGGAGGGACGAGCAGTACTTC. Residues: CASSQEGSSGRDEQYF. The entire variable domain, with the rest obtained from reference TRBV14 and TRBJ2-7, is as follows: EAGVTQFPSHSVIEKGQTVTLRCDPISGHDNLYWYRRVMGKEIKFLLHFVKESKQDESGMPNNRFLAERTGGTYSTLKVQPAELEDSGVYFCASSQEGSSGRDEQYFGPGTRLTVT.

Worth noting for this clonotype: The CDR3 carries no conserved terminal phenylalanine or tryptophan, so it likely arises from a read error. The chain employs TRBV20-1 and TRBJ1-5; tentatively, D is TRBD1 (5 bases). The CDR3 is 15 residues long. The V end was cut by 3 bases, the J end by 1 base, with 13 bases between. Per germline, CDR1 DFQATT and CDR2 SNEGSKA (reference sequence). The CDR3 loop is CSASSPRVSNQPQHI. In DNA form, the CDR3 reads TGCAGTGCTAGTAGTCCCAGGGTAAGCAATCAGCCCCAGCATATT.

The V gene is TRBV7-9, the J gene TRBJ2-2; 9 bases are shared with TRBD2. J lost 5 bases, V lost 5 bases, and 12 bases had no gene match. Germline V gene lookup returns CDR1 SEHNR and CDR2 FQNEAQ (reference sequence). The CDR3 totals 17 residues. The CDR3 reads CASSAPGLARGTGELFF. In DNA, the CDR3 is TGTGCCAGCAGCGCCCCGGGACTAGCCAGAGGAACCGGGGAGCTGTTTTTT.